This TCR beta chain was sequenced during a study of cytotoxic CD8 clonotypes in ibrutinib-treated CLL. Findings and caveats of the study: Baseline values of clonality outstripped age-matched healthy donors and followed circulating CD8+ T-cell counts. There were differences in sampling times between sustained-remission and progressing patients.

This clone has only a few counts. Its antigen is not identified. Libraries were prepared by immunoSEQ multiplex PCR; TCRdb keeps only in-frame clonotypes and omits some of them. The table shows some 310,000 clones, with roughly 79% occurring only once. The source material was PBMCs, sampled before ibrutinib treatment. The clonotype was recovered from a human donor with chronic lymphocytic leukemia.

CDR3 residues: CASTQGAGANVLTF. As DNA, the CDR3 is TGTGCCAGTACACAGGGGGCTGGGGCCAACGTCCTGACTTTC. This rearrangement joins TRBV27 to TRBJ2-6; 8 bases are shared with TRBD1. The CDR3 totals 14 residues. The V gene's germline CDR1 is MNHEY and CDR2 SMNVEV (reference sequence). The V gene end was trimmed by 9 bases and the J gene end by 2 bases; junction bases not matched to a gene: 3.